The next 19 T cell receptor beta chains were all read from a single sample in a study of blood T cell repertoires in COVID-19. Only in-frame clones appear in the TCRdb table, and some are missing; sequencing was by immunoSEQ multiplex PCR. Of 250,000 to 350,000 clones in the sample, roughly 90% were seen once. Material: peripheral blood. The receptors here all came from a woman aged 25-40 years with COVID-19, enrolled during active disease.

The chain is built from TRBV7-6 and TRBJ2-1, with D possibly matching TRBD2 (5 bases). The CDR3 has 13 residues. Germline V gives CDR1 SGHVS, CDR2 FNYEAQ. Trimming shortened V by 3 bases and J by 9 bases, and 12 bases separated the two germline ends. The CDR3 spells CASSFSDFSEQFF. CDR3 sequence (DNA): TGTGCCAGCAGCTTCTCGGACTTTAGTGAGCAGTTCTTC.

The chain couples TRBV9 to TRBJ2-2, with 11 bases identical to TRBD1. The CDR3 is 16 amino acids. Germline V gene sequence: CDR1 SGDLS, CDR2 YYNGEE. After removal of 0 bases from V and 7 bases from J, the junction contained 5 bases not matched to a gene. The CDR3 bases are TGTGCCAGCAGCGTAGAAGGACAGGGGGCGATCGGGGAGCTGTTTTTT. As protein: CASSVEGQGAIGELFF.

V usage is TRBV7-8 and J usage is TRBJ2-2, with D possibly being TRBD2 (7 bases). CDR1 and CDR2 (germline): SGHVS, FQNEAQ. V was shortened by 3 bases and J by 2 bases, with 10 bases between the two germline ends. The CDR3 runs 15 residues. In DNA form, the CDR3 reads TGTGCCAGCAGCTTCGGGGGGCATAACACCGGGGAGCTGTTTTTT. This gives the protein CASSFGGHNTGELFF.

CDR3 sequence: CASSLARTYEQYF. CDR3 in DNA: TGTGCCAGCAGCTTAGCCAGGACCTACGAGCAGTACTTC. The chain is built from TRBV7-8 and TRBJ2-7; D ambiguous. The V end was cut by 0 bases, the J end by 2 bases, with 5 bases between. The length of the CDR3 is 13 residues. In germline, CDR1 is SGHVS, CDR2 FQNEAQ.

This rearrangement joins TRBV9 to TRBJ2-2; 9 positions match TRBD1. Germline CDR1 reads SGDLS; CDR2 reads YYNGEE. V shed 0 bases and J 3 bases; nucleotides not matched to a gene: 6. The CDR3 covers 17 residues. The CDR3 is CASSVGWTGEDTGELFF. For the CDR3, the DNA is TGTGCCAGCAGCGTAGGATGGACAGGGGAGGACACCGGGGAGCTGTTTTTT.

The gene calls are TRBV27 and TRBJ2-3; 15 nucleotides line up with TRBD2. This CDR3 has 19 residues. Trimming removed 4 bases from V and 2 bases from J; junction bases left unmatched: 10. Per the germline V gene, CDR1 is MNHEY and CDR2 is SMNVEV (reference sequence). CDR3 in DNA: TGTGCCAGCAGTTGGACTAGCGGGAGGGGCCCCAGATTCACAGATACGCAGTATTTT. This encodes CASSWTSGRGPRFTDTQYF.

The V gene is TRBV18, the J gene TRBJ1-5; unclear D gene. Germline V lookup: CDR1 KGHSH, CDR2 LQKENI. V was shortened by 2 bases and J by 2 bases, with 13 bases between the two germline ends. This CDR3 comprises 16 residues. The CDR3 is CASSPNPVEGNQPQHF. CDR3 DNA: TGTGCCAGCTCACCAAACCCGGTCGAGGGCAATCAGCCCCAGCATTTT.

The CDR3 DNA is TGTGCCAGTAGACAGGGGGCTGGGCAGCCCCAGCATTTT. Encoded protein: CASRQGAGQPQHF. This chain uses TRBV19 with TRBJ1-5; 9 bases agree with TRBD1. The ends lost 6 bases at V and 7 bases at J; junction bases unmatched: 4. Germline CDR1 and CDR2: LNHDA and SQIVND (reference sequence). The CDR3 is 13 amino acids.

The rearrangement joins TRBV27 to TRBJ2-1; D possibly corresponds to TRBD1 (5 bases). The CDR3 has 14 residues. The germline CDR1 and CDR2 sequences are MNHEY and SMNVEV (reference sequence). V shed 6 bases and J shed 4 bases, with 13 bases lying between them. CDR3 sequence: CASSPMGPYNEQFF. The CDR3 DNA sequence: TGTGCCAGCAGCCCCATGGGGCCTTACAATGAGCAGTTCTTC.

The rearrangement uses TRBV5-5 and TRBJ1-2; no clear D gene. This CDR3 is built from 16 residues. Trimming cost V 4 bases and J 6 bases, with 22 bases left between them. Germline loops: CDR1 SGHKS, CDR2 YYEKEE (reference sequence). Here the CDR3 reads CASSPRLLGRDDGYTF. The DNA of the CDR3 is TGTGCCAGCAGCCCCCGACTCCTTGGGAGGGATGATGGCTACACCTTC.

The chain employs TRBV9 and TRBJ2-7; TRBD2 might be the D (5 bases). The length of the CDR3 is 15 residues. Germline V gene data show CDR1 as SGDLS and CDR2 as YYNGEE. Trimming took off 0 bases at V and 0 bases at J, with 10 bases between the two ends. The CDR3 DNA reads as TGTGCCAGCAGCGTAGGCGTAGCGAACTCCTACGAGCAGTACTTC. It codes for CASSVGVANSYEQYF.

The rearrangement links TRBV9 to TRBJ2-1; TRBD2 matches 13 bases. Germline assignment: CDR1 SGDLS and CDR2 YYNGEE. The CDR3 consists of 15 residues. Losses at the gene ends were 3 bases for V and 7 bases for J; bases not matched to a gene: 4. This CDR3 reads CASSGGTSGTNEQFF. The CDR3 DNA reads as TGTGCCAGCAGCGGCGGGACTAGCGGGACTAATGAGCAGTTCTTC.

V gene TRBV12-5 combines with J gene TRBJ1-1, with 9 positions matching TRBD1. Germline CDR1 reads LGHNT; CDR2 reads FRNRAP. CDR3 length equals 16 residues. Unmatched junction bases numbered 12, after V lost 5 bases and J lost 5 bases. Here the CDR3 DNA reads TGTGCTAGTGGTACTCAAGACAGGGGGTTTAGAACTGAAGCTTTCTTT. This codes for CASGTQDRGFRTEAFF. Using reference TRBV12-5 and TRBJ1-1 for the parts outside the CDR3, the full variable domain is DARVTQTPRHKVTEMGQEVTMRCQPILGHNTVFWYRQTMMQGLELLAYFRNRAPLDDSGMPKDRFSAEMPDATLATLKIQPSEPRDSAVYFCASGTQDRGFRTEAFFGQGTRLTVV.

A remark on this clone: At one of its ends the junction is not consistent with the germline gene, which may arise from a read error. The gene calls are TRBV28 and TRBJ2-1; TRBD2 might be the D (5 bases). The CDR3 has 14 residues. Germline assignment: CDR1 MDHEN and CDR2 SYDVKM. CDR3 in amino acids: CASSLLDFGDEQFF. The DNA for the CDR3 is TGTGCCAGCAGCTTATTGGACTTTGGGGATGAGCAGTTCTTC.

This chain uses TRBV10-2 with TRBJ1-1; perhaps TRBD1 as D (5 bases). V was cut by 7 bases and J by 4 bases, with 13 bases left in between. Per germline, CDR1 WSHSY and CDR2 SAAADI. The CDR3 is 13 residues long. The CDR3 protein is CASKPGGGTEAFF. CDR3 in DNA: TGCGCCAGCAAACCGGGGGGAGGCACTGAAGCTTTCTTT.

This clone turned up a few times. This chain uses TRBV30 with TRBJ2-3, with 8 nucleotides matching TRBD1. Germline V gene data show CDR1 as GTSNPN and CDR2 as SVGIG (reference sequence). The CDR3 sequence is 15 residues long. V was clipped by 2 bases and J by 4 bases; unmatched bases: 8. CDR3 sequence (DNA): TGTGCCTGGAGTCAAACAGGGGGGACCCCAGATACGCAGTATTTT. It encodes CAWSQTGGTPDTQYF.

The gene calls are TRBV11-3 and TRBJ2-1, with 7 bases matching TRBD2. After removal of 6 bases from V and 5 bases from J, the junction contained 10 bases not matched to a gene. The germline gives CDR1 SGHNT, CDR2 YENEEA. The CDR3 is made up of 15 amino acids. CDR3 in DNA: TGTGCCAGCAGTAGTTCGGGAGGTAAGCACAATGAGCAGTTCTTC. Translating it yields CASSSSGGKHNEQFF.

A single count supports this clone. The chain is built from TRBV2 and TRBJ1-4; TRBD1 is a possible D gene (5 bases). The CDR3 loop spans 15 amino acids. Trimming took off 6 bases at V and 4 bases at J, with 15 bases between the two ends. Germline CDR1 is SNHLY and CDR2 is FYNNEI. The CDR3: CASSYGRDFNEKLFF. As DNA, the CDR3 is TGTGCCAGCAGCTACGGGAGGGACTTTAATGAAAAACTGTTTTTT.

The rearrangement uses TRBV25-1 and TRBJ2-7, with 12 bases aligning to TRBD2. V dropped 4 bases and J dropped 2; count of bases not matched to a gene: 6. The CDR3 has 16 amino acids. The germline V gene encodes CDR1 MGHDK and CDR2 SYGVNS. CDR3 DNA sequence: TGTGCCAGCAGTGGGTTACTAGCGGGAGGAACCTACGAGCAGTACTTC. Amino acid sequence: CASSGLLAGGTYEQYF.